Reported below is one TCR beta chain. These data originate in a study of T cell changes during pregnancy in multiple sclerosis. Profiled with immunoSEQ multiplex PCR; TCRdb holds only in-frame clones, not every one. The profile shows 45,000 or so clones, about 87% of them singletons. The CDR3 spans 16 residues. This rearrangement joins TRBV12-2 to TRBJ1-1; the D call TRBD1 from the table was never checked on the DNA. TRBV12-2 is shown as a pseudogene. The TCR comes from a female donor with multiple sclerosis, enrolled in a pregnancy study. The input for sequencing was peripheral blood, taken in the first trimester of pregnancy. The CDR3 region has the DNA TGTGCAAGTCGCTTAGGCCGACTTACAGGGAACACTGAAGCTTTCTTT. Amino acid sequence: CASRLGRLTGNTEAFF.